This T cell receptor beta chain was documented in a study of blood T cell repertoires in COVID-19. Using immunoSEQ multiplex PCR, the repertoire was profiled, and TCRdb retains in-frame clones only, with some absent. The sample yields some 190,000 clones, about 78% seen once. Germline values: CDR1 KGHSH, CDR2 LQKENI. The CDR3 totals 21 residues. V was trimmed by 0 bases and J by 3 bases, leaving 27 bases between them. The chain has TRBV18 and TRBJ1-5; D possibly corresponds to TRBD1 (6 bases). The receptor's source is a woman aged 45-59 years with active or convalescent COVID-19. The sample consisted of peripheral blood. The CDR3, as DNA: TGTGCCAGCTCACCACCCAATGCGGGGGGCTTTCAAGTACCACTCAATCAGCCCCAGCATTTT. Amino acid sequence: CASSPPNAGGFQVPLNQPQHF.